This record concerns one T cell receptor (beta chain) sequence. Its specificity is not known. This specimen belongs to a study of cytomegalovirus exposure and HLA in healthy donors. Whole-study results and caveats: According to a later analysis, donors in an Asian-associated ancestry cluster reportedly had fewer N-insertions than the roughly 720-donor mean. Presence/absence analyses supposed approximately even sequencing depth among donors.

Primers: 60 Vbeta forward and 13 Jbeta reverse. Generated by immunoSEQ multiplex PCR, the TCRdb table keeps only in-frame clones and is missing some. The top ten clones hold around 2.3% of a sample with over 95,000 clones, 70% to 85% of them seen once. Germline values: CDR1 SGDLS, CDR2 YYNGEE. The CDR3 extends over 15 amino acids. Trimming took 4 bases from V and 4 from J; bases not matched to a gene: 10. J is TRBJ1-1 and V is TRBV9, with TRBD1 identical over 7 bases. The TCR was taken from a woman aged 18-35 years in good health and CMV-seronegative. Sequenced sample: PBMCs. CDR3 amino acids: CASSPPGGGSTEAFF. In nucleotides, the CDR3 is TGTGCCAGCAGCCCTCCAGGGGGTGGGAGCACTGAAGCTTTCTTT.